Below, 9 T cell receptor beta chains from the same sample are listed, as sequenced in a study (dated by TCRdb to between 2014 and 2017). Library generation was performed with 5' RACE. The instrument given in TCRdb is Illumina MiSeq. Starting from the raw public reads, TCRdb applied fastp trimming at Q25, assembled clones with MiXCR and retained in-frame beta chains. Entries are consolidated by CDR3 protein sequence, retaining the most common genes and DNA. For this sample the table gives fewer than 65,000 distinct CDR3 sequences, of which 30% were detected only once. The top ten constitute about 2.5% of the sample. The sequencing sample was made of tumor-infiltrating naive CD4+ T cells sorted from the breast tumor. The cell subset or site label here, explained by the study, means: naive CD4+ T cells, CD4+CD45RA+CD25-. These receptors were collected from a female donor with breast cancer.

The chain couples TRBV15 to TRBJ2-1; D is possibly TRBD1 (6 bases). The CDR3 consists of 17 residues. Per germline, CDR1 LNHNV and CDR2 YYDKDF (reference sequence). V lost 0 bases to trimming and J lost 3 bases, with 15 bases between them. CDR3 DNA: TGTGCCACCAGCAGAGAACGTCCGGGACACCGCTACAATGAGCAGTTCTTC. This encodes CATSRERPGHRYNEQFF. Together with reference TRBV15 and TRBJ2-1, the CDR3 gives the full variable domain: DAMVIQNPRYQVTQFGKPVTLSCSQTLNHNVMYWYQQKSSQAPKLLFHYYDKDFNNEADTPDNFQSRRPNTSFCFLDIRSPGLGDTAMYLCATSRERPGHRYNEQFFGPGTRLTVL.

V usage is TRBV6-1 and J usage is TRBJ2-7; D gene uncertain. The CDR3 runs 12 residues. Germline loops: CDR1 MNHNS, CDR2 SASEGT. Trimming stripped 5 bases from V and 3 bases from J, with 8 bases between. DNA for the CDR3: TGTGCCAGCAGTACAGAGTACTACGAGCAGTACTTC. Translated: CASSTEYYEQYF.

The V and J genes are TRBV20-1 and TRBJ2-5; TRBD2 agrees at 10 bases. In germline, CDR1 is DFQATT, CDR2 SNEGSKA (reference sequence). Trimming at V came to 2 bases and at J to 4 bases, leaving 7 bases not matched to a gene. This CDR3 comprises 15 residues. For the CDR3, the DNA is TGCAGTGCTAGATTGCCCAGCGGGGGGGCAGAGACCCAGTACTTC. It codes for CSARLPSGGAETQYF.

J is TRBJ2-5 and V is TRBV28, with D unresolved. V lost 2 bases and J lost 2, with 9 bases in between. The germline V gene has CDR1 MDHEN and CDR2 SYDVKM. This CDR3 is built from 14 residues. The CDR3 nucleotides are TGTGCCAGCAGTTTACAAGTCCATCAAGAGACCCAGTACTTC. Its protein product is CASSLQVHQETQYF.

In this sample, this clonotype turned up a few times. The chain carries TRBV25-1 and TRBJ2-7; no definite D call. The CDR3 consists of 13 residues. Per germline, CDR1 MGHDK and CDR2 SYGVNS. Trimming pared 4 bases from V and 7 bases from J, leaving 14 bases between. This CDR3 is CASSANEDPEQYF. The CDR3 nucleotides read TGTGCCAGCAGTGCTAACGAGGACCCTGAGCAGTACTTC.

This clonotype turned up a few times. The rearrangement joins TRBV2 to TRBJ2-7; TRBD1 aligns across 7 bases. The J segment lost 6 bases and the V segment lost 5 bases, leaving 10 bases of the junction unmatched. CDR1 and CDR2 (germline): SNHLY, FYNNEI. The CDR3 is made up of 14 amino acids. As DNA, the CDR3 is TGTGCCAGCAGTACAGGGGACGTTAGGAGCGAGCAGTACTTC. This translates into CASSTGDVRSEQYF.

Concerning this clonotype itself: An end of the junction does not agree with germline; a read error may underlie this. The chain couples TRBV12-3 or TRBV12-4 to TRBJ2-7; 9 bases are shared with TRBD1. This CDR3 is built from 14 residues. Written as DNA, the CDR3 is TGTGTCAGCAGTCGACAGGGGGGATCCTACGAGCAGTACTTC. Translation gives CVSSRQGGSYEQYF.

The chain links TRBV5-1 to TRBJ2-1, with TRBD2 matching over 10 bases. The CDR3 length is 14 residues. Trimming removed 7 bases from V and 4 bases from J; junction bases left unmatched: 5. Germline V gene lookup returns CDR1 SGHRS and CDR2 YFSETQ. The CDR3 DNA reads as TGCGCCAGCCAACTAGCGGGACTTTACAATGAGCAGTTCTTC. It specifies CASQLAGLYNEQFF.

CDR3 bases: TGTGCCAGCAGCATGCGGACGGGGCAGGCTAATGAAAAACTGTTTTTT. Protein: CASSMRTGQANEKLFF. This chain joins TRBV5-4 and TRBJ1-4; D perhaps matches TRBD1 (5 bases). The CDR3 spans 16 residues. Germline assignment: CDR1 SGHNT and CDR2 YYREEE (reference sequence). The germline V and J ends were trimmed by 4 bases and 3 bases, with 16 bases remaining between them. The full variable domain, its missing parts supplied by reference TRBV5-4 and TRBJ1-4, is ETGVTQSPTHLIKTRGQQVTLRCSSQSGHNTVSWYQQALGQGPQFIFQYYREEENGRGNFPPRFSGLQFPNYSSELNVNALELDDSALYLCASSMRTGQANEKLFFGSGTQLSVL.